The next 7 T cell receptor beta chains were all read from a single sample in a study of CXCR3-negative and CXCR3-positive naive CD8 T cells. Overall study findings and caveats: When CXCR3-positive naive cells were set against CXCR3-negative naive cells, the former had more hydrophobic TRB CDR3s.

For these TCRs, the target antigens are not known. Researchers prepared the TRB cDNA libraries using 5' RACE with UMI labels. TCRdb reprocessed the 5' RACE reads, keeping one entry per CDR3 protein, no DNA. This listing includes tens of thousands of distinct CDR3 sequences. The sequencing sample was made of naive CXCR3+ CD8+ T cells from blood. Subset denoted: CD45RO-CCR7+CD27+CD95- naive CD8+ T cells expressing CXCR3 (TNR3+). The origin of the receptors is a human donor in good health. Some clones in this sample may be carry-over from other donors' samples.

The chain employs TRBV4-2 and TRBJ2-2; lacking DNA, the TRBD1 call made by TCRdb goes unchecked. Germline V gives CDR1 LGHNA, CDR2 YNFKEQ. The CDR3 is 16 amino acids. Here the CDR3 reads CASSQDQDGGTGELFF.

The V and J genes are TRBV7-8 and TRBJ2-5; with no DNA, the TCRdb D assignment of TRBD1 cannot be verified. This CDR3 is 15 amino acids long. Germline CDR1 SGHVS, CDR2 FQNEAQ. Here the CDR3 reads CASSSWDGQQETQYF.

V gene TRBV12-3 or TRBV12-4 combines with J gene TRBJ2-1; TCRdb lists TRBD2, though no DNA is available to test this call. CDR3 length: 13 residues. This CDR3 is CASRAGGPNEQFF.

The chain is built from TRBV10-3 and TRBJ2-5; TCRdb reports TRBD2, a call that lacks DNA to check it against. This CDR3 has 14 amino acids. From germline, CDR1 is ENHRY and CDR2 SYGVKD. The CDR3 sequence is CAISASGEGETQYF.

The chain has TRBV7-9 and TRBJ2-7; TCRdb outputs TRBD1, but without DNA this stays unchecked. The CDR3 consists of 16 residues. CDR1 is SEHNR, CDR2 FQNEAQ, per germline (reference sequence). The CDR3 loop is CASSPGQGVIFYEQYF. Using reference TRBV7-9 and TRBJ2-7 for the parts outside the CDR3, the full variable domain is DTGVSQNPRHKITKRGQNVTFRCDPISEHNRLYWYRQTLGQGPEFLTYFQNEAQLEKSRLLSDRFSAERPKGSFSTLEIQRTEQGDSAMYLCASSPGQGVIFYEQYFGPGTRLTVT.

This chain uses TRBV11-2 with TRBJ2-5; TCRdb's D call, TRBD1, is unchecked because there is no DNA. The CDR3 totals 16 residues. Germline V gives CDR1 SGHAT, CDR2 FQNNGV. The CDR3 here is CASSLDFSGGQETQYF.

The chain joins TRBV20-1 to TRBJ2-1; TCRdb reports TRBD1, a call that lacks DNA to check it against. The germline V gene has CDR1 DFQATT and CDR2 SNEGSKA (reference sequence). This CDR3 contains 14 residues. The CDR3 spells CSAAAFPRNNEQFF.